This T cell receptor (beta chain) is from a study of TIL therapy for anti-PD-1-resistant metastatic lung cancer. About the study: Patients then received nivolumab; progressors got lymphodepletion, TIL and IL-2. Most patients had lung adenocarcinoma; a handful of tumors were EGFR-mutant, two ALK-rearranged; half smoked currently or formerly.

The V gene end was trimmed by 1 base and the J gene end by 2 bases; junction bases not matched to a gene: 2. The CDR3 runs 16 residues. Germline lookup yields CDR1 SGHDN and CDR2 FVKESK. Time point defined: pre-treatment sample, taken before nivolumab and TIL therapy. This was the immunoSEQ v3 assay. Assay used: immunoSEQ multiplex PCR; TCRdb lists only in-frame clones, some missing. The table includes roughly 60,000 clones, 73% detected once. The TCR sequence derives from a person aged 25-85 years with non-small cell lung cancer. The rearrangement joins TRBV14 to TRBJ2-1; 10 positions match TRBD2. The material sequenced was blood, taken at baseline. This CDR3 is CASSQVLAGAYNEQFF. As DNA, the CDR3 is TGTGCCAGCAGCCAAGTCCTAGCGGGGGCCTACAATGAGCAGTTCTTC.